A selection of T cell receptor beta chains follows, all from one sample in a study of beta chain features in type 1 diabetes. Assay: immunoSEQ multiplex PCR; the TCRdb copy retains only in-frame clones and omits some. The sample includes 600,000 to 700,000 clones, about an eighth seen only once; the top ten take 0.02% to 0.025%. The sequenced sample was naive CD4+ T cells from blood. The receptors stem from a man aged 18 to 29 with type 1 diabetes. Each CDR3 is given with its conserved first and last residue. A D gene is named only where the DNA matches it firmly. Not every row has a clone size; where given, it reads once, few, many or a size class.

CASSASGGQETQYF,TGTGCCAGCTCGGCTAGCGGGGGACAAGAGACCCAGTACTTC,TRBJ2-5,TRBD2,-,TRBV18
CAWSPSPGASLSGNEQFF,TGTGCCTGGAGTCCATCCCCTGGGGCTAGCCTATCTGGCAATGAGCAGTTCTTC,TRBJ2-1,-,-,TRBV30
CASSPGPRVEQFF,TGTGCCAGCAGTCCCGGGCCAAGGGTTGAGCAGTTCTTC,TRBJ2-1,-,-,TRBV6-1
CASSWSGADTEAFF,TGCGCCAGCAGCTGGAGTGGAGCGGACACTGAAGCTTTCTTT,TRBJ1-1,-,few,TRBV5-1
CASSPKGPGFYEQFF,TGTGCCAGCAGCCCTAAGGGACCGGGGTTCTATGAGCAGTTCTTC,TRBJ2-1,-,few,TRBV21-1
CASSAEGLGSNQPQHF,TGTGCCAGCAGCGCCGAAGGCCTCGGGAGCAATCAGCCCCAGCATTTT,TRBJ1-5,-,-,TRBV7-6
CASPLVRVKALHF,TGTGCCAGCCCTCTGGTGAGAGTGAAGGCCCTCCACTTT,TRBJ1-6,-,few,TRBV25-1
CACQKAGWYGYTF,TGTGCCTGCCAAAAAGCGGGCTGGTATGGCTACACCTTC,TRBJ1-2,-,few,TRBV30
CASTSNTEAFF,TGTGCCAGTACCAGCAACACTGAAGCTTTCTTT,TRBJ1-1,-,-,TRBV25-1
CASRDTDVVYEQYF,TGTGCCAGCAGAGATACAGACGTGGTCTACGAGCAGTACTTC,TRBJ2-7,-,-,TRBV28
CSVEGQLGNTIYF,TGCAGCGTTGAGGGACAGTTAGGAAACACCATATATTTT,TRBJ1-3,TRBD1,-,TRBV29-1
CASSKGQGTYEQYF,TGTGCCAGTAGTAAGGGACAGGGGACCTACGAGCAGTACTTC,TRBJ2-7,TRBD1,-,TRBV19
CASSQDKGLSGGADTQYF,TGCGCCAGCAGCCAAGATAAGGGTCTTAGCGGGGGCGCAGATACGCAGTATTTT,TRBJ2-3,TRBD2,few,TRBV4-1
CASSLALGSYGYTF,TGTGCCAGCAGCTTAGCGCTCGGAAGTTATGGCTACACCTTC,TRBJ1-2,-,-,TRBV7-2
CATIREAGELFF,TGTGCCACCATCAGGGAAGCCGGGGAGCTGTTTTTT,TRBJ2-2,-,-,TRBV19
CASSLQTGNTEAFF,TGTGCCAGCAGCTTACAGACAGGGAACACTGAAGCTTTCTTT,TRBJ1-1,-,-,TRBV7-8
CASTPGQHQETQYF,TGTGCCAGCACCCCAGGGCAGCACCAAGAGACCCAGTACTTC,TRBJ2-5,-,-,TRBV6-5
CAISDPSGGGTDTQYF,TGTGCCATCAGTGACCCTAGCGGGGGAGGGACAGATACGCAGTATTTT,TRBJ2-3,TRBD2,few,TRBV10-3
CASSFGSGANVLTF,TGTGCCAGCAGTTTCGGCTCTGGGGCCAACGTCCTGACTTTC,TRBJ2-6,-,-,TRBV6-5
CASSTRTGNYGYTF,TGTGCCAGCAGTACAAGGACGGGGAACTATGGCTACACCTTC,TRBJ1-2,-,few,TRBV6-5
CASSLSGTTLRDEQFF,TGCGCCAGCAGCTTGTCAGGGACCACCCTCCGGGATGAGCAGTTCTTC,TRBJ2-1,-,few,TRBV5-1
CASSQEERNYGYTF,TGCGCCAGCAGCCAAGAAGAGCGCAACTATGGCTACACCTTC,TRBJ1-2,-,few,TRBV4-1
CASSHGRGQGILHGYTF,TGCGCCAGCAGCCATGGACGAGGACAGGGAATTCTACATGGCTACACCTTC,TRBJ1-2,TRBD1,-,TRBV4-1
CASNRAFF,TGCGCCAGCAATAGAGCTTTCTTT,TRBJ1-1,-,many,TRBV23-1
CASSVEGAGETQYF,TGTGCCAGCAGCGTGGAGGGTGCGGGAGAGACCCAGTACTTC,TRBJ2-5,-,once,TRBV9
CASSQGLAVGETQYF,TGTGCCAGCAGTCAGGGACTAGCGGTGGGGGAGACCCAGTACTTC,TRBJ2-5,TRBD2,-,TRBV7-2
CASRTVFWTANTGELFF,TGTGCCAGTAGGACGGTTTTTTGGACAGCAAACACCGGGGAGCTGTTTTTT,TRBJ2-2,-,few,TRBV19
CASSLVPGNTEAFF,TGCGCCAGCAGCTTGGTCCCGGGGAACACTGAAGCTTTCTTT,TRBJ1-1,-,few,TRBV5-1
CAWSVGQGSYNEQFF,TGTGCCTGGAGCGTAGGACAGGGTTCCTACAATGAGCAGTTCTTC,TRBJ2-1,TRBD1,-,TRBV30
CAWSGNPDTEAFF,TGTGCCTGGTCTGGTAACCCGGACACTGAAGCTTTCTTT,TRBJ1-1,-,-,TRBV30
CASSLTGSGDGYTF,TGTGCCAGCAGCCTTACCGGGTCAGGGGATGGCTACACCTTC,TRBJ1-2,-,-,TRBV2
CASSLAGQLKYF,TGTGCCAGCAGCTTGGCGGGACAGCTAAAGTATTTT,TRBJ2-3,TRBD1,few,TRBV5-6
CASSLIGVHTDTQYF,TGTGCCAGCAGCTTAATTGGGGTACACACAGATACGCAGTATTTT,TRBJ2-3,-,-,TRBV7-3
CASSLAPGNYGYTF,TGTGCCAGCAGCTTAGCGCCGGGGAACTATGGCTACACCTTC,TRBJ1-2,-,-,TRBV7-2